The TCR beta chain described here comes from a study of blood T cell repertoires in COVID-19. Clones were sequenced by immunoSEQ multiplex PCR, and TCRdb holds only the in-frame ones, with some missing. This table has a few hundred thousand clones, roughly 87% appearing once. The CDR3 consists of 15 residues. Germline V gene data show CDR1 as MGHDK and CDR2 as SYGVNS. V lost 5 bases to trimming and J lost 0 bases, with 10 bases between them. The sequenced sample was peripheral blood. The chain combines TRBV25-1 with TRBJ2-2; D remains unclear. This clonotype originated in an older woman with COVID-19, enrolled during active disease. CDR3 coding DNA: TGTGCCAGCAGTCCTAGTGCTACGAACACCGGGGAGCTGTTTTTT. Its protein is CASSPSATNTGELFF. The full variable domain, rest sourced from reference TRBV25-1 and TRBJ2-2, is EADIYQTPRYLVIGTGKKITLECSQTMGHDKMYWYQQDPGMELHLIHYSYGVNSTEKGDLSSESTVSRIRTEHFPLTLESARPSHTSQYLCASSPSATNTGELFFGEGSRLTVL.